This passage covers 22 T cell receptor beta chains from one sample sequenced in a study of identifying expanded T cells in peripheral blood. Repertoires were generated with immunoSEQ multiplex PCR, while TCRdb's copy carries only in-frame clones and drops some. The sample has 75,000 to 95,000 clones; around 89% are singletons. Sequencing was done on a sample of blood. Every receptor here comes from a person aged 18 to 75 in good health.

CDR3 loop: CASSFEDRGYNEQFF. CDR3 DNA sequence: TGTGCCAGCAGCTTCGAGGACAGGGGTTACAATGAGCAGTTCTTC. The V call is TRBV7-9, the J call TRBJ2-1, with TRBD1 matching over 9 bases. V shed 3 bases, J shed 4 bases, and the junction held 4 bases outside the gene matches. Germline V gene sequence: CDR1 SEHNR, CDR2 FQNEAQ (reference sequence). The CDR3 is made up of 15 amino acids.

Here the CDR3 reads CASSLATDYGYTF. The CDR3 DNA is TGCGCCAGCAGCTTGGCGACAGACTATGGCTACACCTTC. The chain combines TRBV5-1 with TRBJ1-2; TRBD1 might be the D (5 bases). CDR1 SGHRS and CDR2 YFSETQ come from the germline V gene. Trimming took off 0 bases at V and 3 bases at J, with 6 bases between the two ends. The CDR3 is made up of 13 amino acids.

The gene calls are TRBV5-1 and TRBJ2-7; 12 bases are a match to TRBD2. The ends lost 0 bases at V and 2 bases at J; junction bases unmatched: 6. The germline CDR1 and CDR2 sequences are SGHRS and YFSETQ. This CDR3 comprises 17 residues. CDR3 protein: CASSLVLAGGTAYEQYF. CDR3 DNA sequence: TGCGCCAGCAGCTTGGTACTAGCGGGGGGCACCGCCTACGAGCAGTACTTC.

The chain employs TRBV2 and TRBJ2-5; weak D call: TRBD1 (6 bases). Trimming shortened V by 8 bases and J by 3 bases, and 13 bases separated the two germline ends. Looked up from germline, CDR1 is SNHLY and CDR2 is FYNNEI. The CDR3 runs 13 residues. The CDR3 sequence: CASERQAKETQYF. CDR3 DNA sequence: TGTGCCAGCGAGAGACAGGCGAAAGAGACCCAGTACTTC.

V is TRBV5-1 and J is TRBJ2-7; no definite D call. The CDR3 loop spans 14 amino acids. The V end lost 4 bases, the J end lost 2 bases, and 13 bases lay between the germline ends. CDR1 and CDR2 from the germline V gene are SGHRS and YFSETQ. This CDR3 reads CASSPPSNPYEQYF. The CDR3 coding sequence is TGCGCCAGCAGCCCTCCCTCGAATCCCTACGAGCAGTACTTC.

This chain connects TRBV29-1 to TRBJ1-2; D is uncertain. This CDR3 spans 11 amino acids. Per germline, CDR1 SQVTM and CDR2 ANQGSEA. The ends were cut back, 3 bases at V and 7 bases at J, with 9 bases in the middle. The CDR3 DNA sequence: TGCAGCGTTGAGGAGCAGGCTGGCTACACCTTC. Translation: CSVEEQAGYTF.

V is TRBV4-3 and J is TRBJ1-4; D unclear. The CDR3 runs to 13 residues. Germline V gene data show CDR1 as LGHNA and CDR2 as YSLEER. V dropped 4 bases and J dropped 6 bases, with 9 bases sitting between them. In DNA form, the CDR3 reads TGCGCCAGCAGCCCGGACCGTGATGAAAAACTGTTTTTT. Translation: CASSPDRDEKLFF.

The J gene is TRBJ2-1, the V gene TRBV7-2; the match to TRBD2 covers 10 bases. Germline CDR1 and CDR2: SGHTA and FQGNSA. There are 15 residues in the CDR3. Trimming at V came to 7 bases and at J to 5 bases, leaving 8 bases not matched to a gene. The CDR3: CASTPAGGPHNEQFF. In DNA form, the CDR3 reads TGTGCCAGCACCCCAGCGGGAGGGCCCCACAATGAGCAGTTCTTC.

As regards this clone: At one end, the junction sequence differs from germline, possibly due to a read error. The chain links TRBV10-3 to TRBJ2-3; no clear D. Germline lookup yields CDR1 ENHRY and CDR2 SYGVKD. This CDR3 is built from 13 residues. The CDR3 DNA reads TGTGCCATCAGTGTAAACAGAAGAGATGCGCAGTATTTT. As protein: CAISVNRRDAQYF.

The CDR3 sequence is CASSPIGVGGYTF. Here the CDR3 DNA reads TGTGCCAGCAGTCCCATCGGAGTGGGTGGCTACACCTTC. The rearrangement joins TRBV27 to TRBJ1-2; D is uncertain. Germline CDR1 MNHEY, CDR2 SMNVEV (reference sequence). V was trimmed by 5 bases and J by 7 bases, leaving 14 bases between them. CDR3 length: 13 residues.

The table lists this clone with a few counts. The V gene is TRBV10-3, the J gene TRBJ1-6; D is undetermined. Germline V gives CDR1 ENHRY, CDR2 SYGVKD. V was trimmed by 3 bases and J by 5 bases, leaving 8 bases between them. There are 14 residues in the CDR3. The CDR3 DNA follows: TGTGCCATCAGTGATGGGAGGGATAATTCACCCCTCCACTTT. Translated, it gives CAISDGRDNSPLHF.

This sequence joins TRBV6-6 and TRBJ1-2, with no clear D. Germline-derived CDR1 and CDR2 are MNHNY and SVGAGI (reference sequence). V was trimmed by 2 bases and J by 7 bases, leaving 2 bases between them. The CDR3 has 10 amino acids. The CDR3 sequence: CASSYAGYTF. The CDR3 DNA is TGTGCCAGCAGTTACGCTGGCTACACCTTC.

V usage is TRBV27 and J usage is TRBJ2-7, with 7 bases that match TRBD2. V gave up 5 bases and J gave up 6 bases; unmatched junction bases: 19. This CDR3 contains 17 residues. Per germline, CDR1 MNHEY and CDR2 SMNVEV (reference sequence). The CDR3 spells CASSGHRKNRLAGEQYF. As DNA, the CDR3 is TGTGCCAGCAGTGGACATCGGAAGAATAGACTAGCAGGCGAGCAGTACTTC.

J is TRBJ1-2 and V is TRBV19; D is perhaps TRBD1 (6 bases). The CDR3 runs to 14 residues. CDR1 and CDR2 (germline): LNHDA, SQIVND (reference sequence). V shed 5 bases and J shed 8 bases, with 18 bases lying between them. In DNA, the CDR3 is TGTGCCAGTAGTTCGGGACATACTAAAGGCGGCTACACCTTC. It is translated as CASSSGHTKGGYTF.

J is TRBJ2-2 and V is TRBV27; possibly TRBD2 for D (5 bases). CDR3 length equals 13 residues. Germline lookup yields CDR1 MNHEY and CDR2 SMNVEV (reference sequence). Trimming shortened V by 8 bases and J by 2 bases, and 9 bases separated the two germline ends. CDR3 residues: CASSGTNTGELFF. CDR3 coding DNA: TGTGCCAGCTCGGGAACAAACACCGGGGAGCTGTTTTTT.

The rearrangement uses TRBV7-2 and TRBJ2-1, with D possibly being TRBD1 (5 bases). CDR3 length: 15 residues. Germline assignment: CDR1 SGHTA and CDR2 FQGNSA. V lost 2 bases to trimming and J lost 2 bases, with 10 bases between them. The CDR3 coding sequence is TGTGCCAGCAGCTTATACAGGTCCACCTACAATGAGCAGTTCTTC. It is translated as CASSLYRSTYNEQFF.

The chain joins TRBV7-2 to TRBJ2-5; TRBD2 might be the D (6 bases). CDR1 is SGHTA, CDR2 FQGNSA, per germline. The CDR3 consists of 16 residues. V was pared by 2 bases and J by 4 bases, with 17 bases between. This CDR3 is CASSLSGVGSGETQYF. Here the CDR3 DNA reads TGTGCCAGCAGCTTATCGGGGGTCGGGTCCGGAGAGACCCAGTACTTC.

V and J are TRBV5-6 and TRBJ2-5, with D perhaps assigned TRBD1 or TRBD2 (5 bases each). This CDR3 is 13 amino acids long. Germline-derived CDR1 and CDR2 are SGHDT and YYEEEE. Trimming cost V 1 base and J 5 bases, with 9 bases left between them. CDR3 nucleotides: TGTGCCAGCAGCTTGCTGGGGGTGGAGACCCAGTACTTC. Its protein is CASSLLGVETQYF.

The CDR3 sequence: CASTETRDQPQHF. The CDR3 coding sequence is TGTGCCAGCACCGAAACTCGGGATCAGCCCCAGCATTTT. The J gene is TRBJ1-5, the V gene TRBV6-1; D not certain. The V gene's germline CDR1 is MNHNS and CDR2 SASEGT. The CDR3 length is 13 residues. V lost 7 bases to trimming and J lost 5 bases, with 12 bases between them.

The rearrangement uses TRBV27 and TRBJ2-2; D call uncertain. CDR3 length equals 14 residues. The V end was cut by 1 base, the J end by 2 bases, with 5 bases between. The germline V gene encodes CDR1 MNHEY and CDR2 SMNVEV (reference sequence). The CDR3, as DNA: TGTGCCAGCAGTTTATGGTATAACACCGGGGAGCTGTTTTTT. Protein product: CASSLWYNTGELFF.

The chain has TRBV6-6 and TRBJ1-1; perhaps TRBD1 as D (5 bases). Germline V gene lookup returns CDR1 MNHNY and CDR2 SVGAGI (reference sequence). V shed 6 bases and J shed 8 bases, with 13 bases lying between them. The CDR3 is 12 residues long. Here the CDR3 reads CASSPRRGEAFF. The CDR3 DNA follows: TGTGCCAGCAGCCCCCGGAGGGGAGAAGCTTTCTTT.

The chain has TRBV7-8 and TRBJ2-1, with D uncertain. CDR1 is SGHVS and CDR2 is FQNEAQ in the germline V gene. The CDR3 sequence is 13 residues long. V shed 2 bases and J shed 8 bases, with 10 bases lying between them. This CDR3 reads CASSLMGRDEQFF. DNA of the CDR3: TGTGCCAGCAGCTTAATGGGTCGCGATGAGCAGTTCTTC.